The 32 T cell receptor beta chains given below trace back to one sample, sequenced in a study of shared clonotypes between healthy human individuals. Some clones are missing from TCRdb's copy, which holds only in-frame ones; the method was immunoSEQ multiplex PCR. The repertoire holds some 2,400,000 clones, with 95% as singletons. The sample taken for sequencing was naive CD4+ T cells sorted from blood. Indicated subset: CD45RA+ positively selected. The receptors come from a man younger than 35 in good health.

The J gene is TRBJ1-1, the V gene TRBV11-2; TRBD1 matches at 7 bases. The germline gives CDR1 SGHAT, CDR2 FQNNGV. V trimming: 4 bases; J trimming: 1 base; junction bases outside the gene matches: 12. There are 17 residues in the CDR3. CDR3 protein: CASSSLAPGQRNTEAFF. Here the CDR3 DNA reads TGTGCCAGCAGCTCTTTAGCTCCGGGACAGAGGAACACTGAAGCTTTCTTT.

With regard to this clone: The same CDR3 arises from other DNA sequences in this sample as well. In DNA, the CDR3 is TGTGCCAGCTCACCGCAGGGGACCACTGAAGCTTTCTTT. As protein: CASSPQGTTEAFF. The gene calls are TRBV18 and TRBJ1-1; possibly TRBD1 for D (6 bases). Germline loops: CDR1 KGHSH, CDR2 LQKENI. This CDR3 has 13 residues. Trimming took 3 bases from V and 4 from J, leaving 9 bases between them. Supplemented by reference TRBV18 and TRBJ1-1, the full variable domain reads NAGVMQNPRHLVRRRGQEARLRCSPMKGHSHVYWYRQLPEEGLKFMVYLQKENIIDESGMPKERFSAEFPKEGPSILRIQQVVRGDSAAYFCASSPQGTTEAFFGQGTRLTVV.

The CDR3 nucleotides read TGCGCCAGCAGCCAAGCTGGGTTGGGTGGAAACACCATATATTTT. Its translation is CASSQAGLGGNTIYF. The chain uses TRBV4-1 and TRBJ1-3; no firm D call. This CDR3 is 15 amino acids long. Germline CDR1 MGHRA, CDR2 YSYEKL. With 1 base removed from V and 3 bases from J, the gap between germline ends came to 10 bases.

The J gene is TRBJ1-3, the V gene TRBV6-1, with D perhaps matching TRBD1 (5 bases). CDR3 length: 15 amino acids. V lost 1 base, J lost 8 bases, and 15 bases lay in between. Germline values: CDR1 MNHNS, CDR2 SASEGT. In DNA form, the CDR3 reads TGTGCCAGCAGTGAAGACCTTAGGGGTAGGGACACCATATATTTT. Translated, it gives CASSEDLRGRDTIYF.

The count of this clone is one. CDR3 in amino acids: CASSLGPERYGYTF. CDR3 nucleotide sequence: TGTGCCAGCAGTTTAGGGCCGGAGCGCTATGGCTACACCTTC. The V gene is TRBV28, the J gene TRBJ1-2; no reliable D call. The CDR3 consists of 14 residues. Per germline, CDR1 MDHEN and CDR2 SYDVKM. Between the trimmed V and J ends, which lost 2 bases and 4 bases, there was a span of 11 bases.

This chain connects TRBV6-6 to TRBJ2-5; a weak D match, TRBD2 (6 bases). CDR3 length equals 15 residues. V was clipped by 2 bases and J by 2 bases, with 12 bases between them. CDR1 is MNHNY, CDR2 SVGAGI, per germline (reference sequence). CDR3 in DNA: TGTGCCAGCAGTTACGCCGGGAGTAATCAAGAGACCCAGTACTTC. This codes for CASSYAGSNQETQYF.

This clone was counted once. This chain links TRBV6-1 with TRBJ2-7; TRBD1 matches at 7 bases. CDR1 and CDR2 (germline): MNHNS, SASEGT. The CDR3 is 15 residues long. V lost 6 bases, J lost 1 base, and 9 bases stayed unmatched. In DNA, the CDR3 is TGTGCCAGCAGCCTAGGGGGCCTATCTTCCTACGAGCAGTACTTC. Amino acid sequence: CASSLGGLSSYEQYF.

The rearrangement links TRBV7-9 to TRBJ2-5, with TRBD1 matching 8 bases. V was clipped by 8 bases and J by 4 bases; unmatched bases: 9. Germline V gives CDR1 SEHNR, CDR2 FQNEAQ (reference sequence). This CDR3 comprises 14 residues. The CDR3 DNA is TGTGCCAGCGGACCGACAGGGGCTGGAGAGACCCAGTACTTC. This encodes CASGPTGAGETQYF.

This clone showed up just a few times. The chain recombines TRBV5-4 with TRBJ2-7; a possible D gene is TRBD2 (6 bases). Germline lookup yields CDR1 SGHNT and CDR2 YYREEE (reference sequence). The ends were cut back, 4 bases at V and 6 bases at J, with 14 bases in the middle. This CDR3 has 13 amino acids. The CDR3 spells CASSRYGGGEQYF. In nucleotides, the CDR3 is TGTGCCAGCAGCCGCTACGGGGGTGGCGAGCAGTACTTC.

This clone was counted a single time. This sequence joins TRBV7-9 and TRBJ1-2; D gene ambiguous. The CDR3 runs to 13 residues. CDR1 is SEHNR and CDR2 is FQNEAQ in the germline V gene (reference sequence). With 3 bases removed from V and 2 bases from J, the gap between germline ends came to 7 bases. CDR3 DNA sequence: TGTGCCAGCAGCTTCATAGGAAACTATGGCTACACCTTC. Its protein product is CASSFIGNYGYTF.

This sequence joins TRBV6-1 and TRBJ2-1; D unresolved. Germline CDR1 and CDR2: MNHNS and SASEGT. This CDR3 contains 13 residues. Trimming pared 7 bases from V and 12 bases from J, leaving 19 bases between. The CDR3 sequence: CASTTTGSIWQFF. The CDR3 nucleotides read TGTGCCAGCACCACGACTGGATCTATCTGGCAGTTCTTC.

The chain carries TRBV19 and TRBJ2-2; 7 bases align to TRBD1. This CDR3 comprises 14 residues. V lost 7 bases, J lost 3 bases, and 5 bases stayed unmatched. CDR1 LNHDA and CDR2 SQIVND come from the germline V gene (reference sequence). CDR3 amino acids: CASTPGQHTGELFF. In DNA form, the CDR3 reads TGTGCCAGTACACCGGGACAGCACACCGGGGAGCTGTTTTTT.

The CDR3 DNA reads TGTGCCAGCAGCTTCGACAGGGCCGGGGTGGGGGAGCAGTACTTC. It is translated as CASSFDRAGVGEQYF. The chain joins TRBV7-2 to TRBJ2-7, with TRBD1 identical over 7 bases. The CDR3 length is 15 residues. J was trimmed by 7 bases and V by 3 bases; bases with no gene match: 12. Looked up from germline, CDR1 is SGHTA and CDR2 is FQGNSA.

This clone was observed a single time. The chain recombines TRBV5-1 with TRBJ1-2; 9 bases are shared with TRBD1. The CDR3 covers 15 residues. From germline, CDR1 is SGHRS and CDR2 YFSETQ. V lost 4 bases, J lost 4 bases, and 8 bases stayed unmatched. CDR3 loop: CASSEDRGALYGYTF. CDR3 in DNA: TGCGCCAGCAGCGAGGACAGGGGAGCCCTCTATGGCTACACCTTC.

The rearrangement uses TRBV9 and TRBJ1-6; D might be TRBD1 (6 bases). V was pared by 3 bases and J by 0 bases, with 16 bases between. CDR1 is SGDLS, CDR2 YYNGEE, per germline. This CDR3 spans 18 amino acids. DNA of the CDR3: TGTGCCAGCAGCGGTAAGAGGACAGACAGCTCCTATAATTCACCCCTCCACTTT. It encodes CASSGKRTDSSYNSPLHF.

This chain links TRBV5-6 with TRBJ1-2; perhaps TRBD1 as D (6 bases). The germline CDR1 and CDR2 sequences are SGHDT and YYEEEE. V was cut by 5 bases and J by 0 bases, with 26 bases left in between. The CDR3 is 19 amino acids. CDR3 amino acids: CASRRPLQGVGTSNYGYTF. CDR3 DNA sequence: TGTGCCAGCAGACGTCCGTTACAGGGCGTAGGAACCTCTAACTATGGCTACACCTTC.

This chain links TRBV4-1 with TRBJ1-1, with D unclear. The CDR3 runs to 13 residues. The germline V and J ends were trimmed by 0 bases and 8 bases, with 10 bases remaining between them. Germline-derived CDR1 and CDR2 are MGHRA and YSYEKL. In DNA, the CDR3 is TGCGCCAGCAGCCAAGACGGGTACTGGGAAGCTTTCTTT. Translating it yields CASSQDGYWEAFF.

The chain recombines TRBV11-2 with TRBJ2-1; TRBD2 matches at 12 bases. The CDR3 is made up of 15 amino acids. J lost 7 bases, V lost 2 bases, and 3 bases had no gene match. Germline V CDR1 and CDR2: SGHAT, FQNNGV. The CDR3 loop is CASSLLAGGWNEQFF. In nucleotides, the CDR3 is TGTGCCAGCAGCTTACTAGCGGGAGGGTGGAATGAGCAGTTCTTC.

The rearrangement links TRBV19 to TRBJ2-7; the D gene is possibly TRBD2 (6 bases). Germline V gene sequence: CDR1 LNHDA, CDR2 SQIVND (reference sequence). This CDR3 has 13 amino acids. V shed 5 bases and J shed 0 bases, with 8 bases lying between them. Written as DNA, the CDR3 is TGTGCCAGTAGTGCGGGGAACTCCTACGAGCAGTACTTC. This gives the protein CASSAGNSYEQYF. The full variable domain, completed using reference TRBV19 and TRBJ2-7, is DGGITQSPKYLFRKEGQNVTLSCEQNLNHDAMYWYRQDPGQGLRLIYYSQIVNDFQKGDIAEGYSVSREKKESFPLTVTSAQKNPTAFYLCASSAGNSYEQYFGPGTRLTVT.

The CDR3 here is CASSGRYNEQFF. CDR3 coding DNA: TGCGCCAGCAGCGGGAGATACAATGAGCAGTTCTTC. This rearrangement joins TRBV4-3 to TRBJ2-1, with D possibly matching TRBD2 (5 bases). The CDR3 runs to 12 residues. V lost 5 bases and J lost 4, with 6 bases in between. CDR1 and CDR2 from the germline V gene are LGHNA and YSLEER.

This sequence joins TRBV10-2 and TRBJ2-7; 7 bases map to TRBD1. After removal of 10 bases from V and 0 bases from J, the junction contained 6 bases not matched to a gene. The CDR3 has 13 residues. Germline assignment: CDR1 WSHSY and CDR2 SAAADI. The DNA of the CDR3 is TGCGCCACTCGGACAGGCCCCTCCTACGAGCAGTACTTC. This sequence encodes CATRTGPSYEQYF.

This clone appeared a single time. Other DNA variants within this sample encode the same CDR3. The chain employs TRBV5-6 and TRBJ2-7; 8 bases align to TRBD1. Germline CDR1 is SGHDT and CDR2 is YYEEEE. J gave up 4 bases and V 0 bases, and 3 bases lay outside the gene matches. This CDR3 has 14 amino acids. CDR3: CASSLGRGRYEQYF. In nucleotides, the CDR3 is TGTGCCAGCAGCTTGGGCAGGGGGCGGTACGAGCAGTACTTC.

The genes are TRBV13 and TRBJ2-1; a weak D match, TRBD1 (5 bases). Deletions cut 5 bases from V and 0 bases from J, with 11 bases between. Per the germline V gene, CDR1 is PRHDT and CDR2 is FYEKMQ (reference sequence). CDR3 length equals 15 residues. DNA for the CDR3: TGTGCCAGCAGCGCCCGACAGATCTCCTACAATGAGCAGTTCTTC. Its translation: CASSARQISYNEQFF.

About this clone: The sample carries other DNA sequences with the same CDR3. V and J are TRBV5-1 and TRBJ2-1; D possibly matches TRBD1 or TRBD2 (5 bases each). Between the trimmed V and J ends, which lost 4 bases and 1 base, there was a span of 12 bases. There are 15 residues in the CDR3. CDR1 is SGHRS, CDR2 YFSETQ, per germline. CDR3 residues: CASSAAGGSYNEQFF. The CDR3 nucleotides read TGCGCCAGCAGCGCCGCTGGGGGTTCCTACAATGAGCAGTTCTTC.

This clone appeared once. This sequence joins TRBV10-3 and TRBJ1-3; maybe TRBD1 (6 bases). This CDR3 has 15 residues. Trimming stripped 7 bases from V and 2 bases from J, with 15 bases between. Germline V gene sequence: CDR1 ENHRY, CDR2 SYGVKD. CDR3 sequence (DNA): TGTGCCATCATGAACCAGGGGCTAGCTGGAAACACCATATATTTT. Residues: CAIMNQGLAGNTIYF.

In the case of this clone: This same CDR3 is encoded by further DNA sequences in the sample. The chain has TRBV6-5 and TRBJ1-1; D gene ambiguous. Between the trimmed V and J ends, which lost 0 bases and 6 bases, there was a span of 8 bases. Germline-derived CDR1 and CDR2 are MNHEY and SVGAGI. CDR3 size: 13 residues. The CDR3 is CASSYSSGAEAFF. Written as DNA, the CDR3 is TGTGCCAGCAGTTACTCGAGTGGGGCTGAAGCTTTCTTT.

The CDR3 region is CASSSDLAGNTIYF. For the CDR3, the DNA is TGTGCCAGCAGCTCAGACCTGGCTGGAAACACCATATATTTT. The rearrangement uses TRBV11-2 and TRBJ1-3; D not resolved. The CDR3 is made up of 14 amino acids. CDR1 and CDR2 (germline): SGHAT, FQNNGV. V lost 4 bases and J 2 bases, leaving 9 bases between the germline ends.

Regarding this clone: The sample carries other DNA sequences with the same CDR3. The chain is built from TRBV5-1 and TRBJ2-2; no firm D call. Germline CDR1 is SGHRS and CDR2 is YFSETQ. V was pared by 2 bases and J by 0 bases, with 8 bases between. The CDR3 totals 15 residues. CDR3 region: CASSLGSANTGELFF. CDR3 nucleotide sequence: TGCGCCAGCAGCTTAGGATCCGCGAACACCGGGGAGCTGTTTTTT.

With regard to this clone: This specimen includes other DNA sequences encoding the same CDR3. This chain links TRBV5-1 with TRBJ2-7; D ambiguous. Germline CDR1 is SGHRS and CDR2 is YFSETQ. CDR3 length equals 12 residues. V was trimmed by 4 bases and J by 4 bases, leaving 9 bases between them. The CDR3 is CASSLSQYEQYF. The CDR3 DNA sequence: TGCGCCAGCAGCCTCTCACAATACGAGCAGTACTTC.

The rearrangement uses TRBV11-2 and TRBJ2-2; D possibly uses TRBD1 or TRBD2 (6 bases each). V lost 1 base and J 6 bases, leaving 9 bases between the germline ends. Per germline, CDR1 SGHAT and CDR2 FQNNGV. The CDR3 has 14 amino acids. The CDR3 DNA follows: TGTGCCAGCAGCTTAGTGGGGGGCGCCGGGGAGCTGTTTTTT. It translates to CASSLVGGAGELFF.

Concerning this clone itself: This sample includes further DNA sequences coding for the same CDR3. The gene calls are TRBV5-4 and TRBJ2-7, with 7 bases matching TRBD1. The CDR3 is 13 amino acids. Germline V gives CDR1 SGHNT, CDR2 YYREEE (reference sequence). V was pared by 4 bases and J by 3 bases, with 4 bases of the junction left unmatched. CDR3 amino acids: CASSMGQSYEQYF. CDR3 in DNA: TGTGCCAGCAGCATGGGACAGAGCTACGAGCAGTACTTC.

This clone was seen only once. The chain is built from TRBV4-1 and TRBJ2-5; 13 bases are a match to TRBD2. The CDR3 is 17 amino acids. The trim removed 4 bases at V and 3 bases at J, leaving 8 bases unmatched. Germline lookup yields CDR1 MGHRA and CDR2 YSYEKL. The CDR3 protein is CASSPEPGLAGKETQYF. Here the CDR3 DNA reads TGCGCCAGCAGCCCCGAACCGGGACTAGCGGGAAAAGAGACCCAGTACTTC.